Each of the 12 T cell receptor beta chains below was sequenced from the same sample in a study of T cell responses to AZD1222 COVID-19 vaccine. The data were produced by immunoSEQ multiplex PCR, yet TCRdb's version contains in-frame clones alone and is incomplete. The sample holds around 150,000 clones, 80% to 90% seen once. This specimen was peripheral blood, taken on day 0 of AZD1222 vaccination. The receptors originated from an adult in good health.

CDR3 sequence reads: CASSHLSWGGSSYEQYF. The CDR3 DNA sequence: TGTGCCAGCAGCCACCTTAGTTGGGGCGGGTCCTCCTACGAGCAGTACTTC. J is TRBJ2-7 and V is TRBV3-1 (or the pseudogene TRBV3-2), with D tentatively TRBD1 or TRBD2 (5 bases each). V was cut by 3 bases and J by 0 bases, with 18 bases left in between. The CDR3 contains 17 residues. CDR1 and CDR2 from the germline V gene are LGHDT and YNNKEL (reference sequence).

The rearrangement joins TRBV6-5 to TRBJ1-2; TRBD1 might be the D (6 bases). CDR1 is MNHEY and CDR2 is SVGAGI in the germline V gene. The CDR3 spans 15 residues. Trimming removed 9 bases from V and 0 bases from J, with 17 bases in between. The CDR3 DNA sequence: TGTGCCAGTCAAGACCTTACAGGGACTAACTATGGCTACACCTTC. Its protein product is CASQDLTGTNYGYTF.

This clone appeared a few times. This chain uses TRBV29-1 with TRBJ1-2; 7 nucleotides line up with TRBD1. Trimming at V came to 2 bases and at J to 8 bases, leaving 14 bases not matched to a gene. The CDR3 spans 15 residues. Per germline, CDR1 SQVTM and CDR2 ANQGSEA. This chain's CDR3 is CSVEISTTGARGYTF. As DNA, the CDR3 is TGCAGCGTTGAAATTTCCACTACAGGGGCCAGGGGCTACACCTTC.

This chain links TRBV28 with TRBJ2-7; TRBD2 aligns across 9 bases. Germline CDR1 and CDR2: MDHEN and SYDVKM. The V gene end was trimmed by 5 bases and the J gene end by 3 bases; junction bases not matched to a gene: 8. This CDR3 region has 15 residues. The CDR3: CASSHGLALDYEQYF. The CDR3 coding sequence is TGTGCCAGCAGTCACGGACTAGCGTTAGACTACGAGCAGTACTTC.

J is TRBJ2-7 and V is TRBV10-3; 8 bases are a match to TRBD1. Germline V lookup: CDR1 ENHRY, CDR2 SYGVKD. This CDR3 is 16 amino acids long. V shed 5 bases, J shed 2 bases, and the junction held 11 bases outside the gene matches. CDR3 bases: TGTGCCATCAGTAGAATCAGGGGGCCTAACACCTACGAGCAGTACTTC. This gives the protein CAISRIRGPNTYEQYF.

As to this clone: This specimen includes other DNA sequences encoding the same CDR3. The chain joins TRBV9 to TRBJ1-1; no reliable D call. The CDR3 length is 13 residues. Germline V gene sequence: CDR1 SGDLS, CDR2 YYNGEE. Trimming left V 0 bases short and J 2 bases short, with 5 bases between. CDR3 bases: TGTGCCAGCAGCGTAGGGGCAAACACTGAAGCTTTCTTT. Translated: CASSVGANTEAFF.

The sample holds one count of this clone. The chain couples TRBV9 to TRBJ2-1; weak D call: TRBD2 (6 bases). This CDR3 is built from 15 residues. Per the germline V gene, CDR1 is SGDLS and CDR2 is YYNGEE. Deletions cut 2 bases from V and 10 bases from J, with 19 bases between. The CDR3 region is CASSVSWGGYLEQFF. DNA of the CDR3: TGTGCCAGCAGCGTTAGTTGGGGAGGATACCTCGAGCAGTTCTTC.

CDR3 sequence (DNA): TGTGCCAGCAGCCCATCTCAGATATCCTACGAGCAGTACTTC. Protein: CASSPSQISYEQYF. The chain links TRBV27 to TRBJ2-7; the D is unclear. The CDR3 totals 14 residues. CDR1 MNHEY and CDR2 SMNVEV come from the germline V gene (reference sequence). V lost 6 bases, J lost 1 base, and 13 bases lay in between.

The chain couples TRBV6-5 to TRBJ2-7, with 8 nucleotides matching TRBD2. This CDR3 is built from 15 residues. Germline V CDR1 and CDR2: MNHEY, SVGAGI. The J segment lost 3 bases and the V segment lost 1 base, leaving 5 bases of the junction unmatched. The CDR3 DNA follows: TGTGCCAGCAGTTACTGGGCGGGAGGAATCTACGAGCAGTACTTC. It encodes CASSYWAGGIYEQYF.

This chain uses TRBV29-1 with TRBJ1-4; tentatively, D is TRBD1 (5 bases). Trimming stripped 3 bases from V and 0 bases from J, with 5 bases between. The length of the CDR3 is 13 residues. From germline, CDR1 is SQVTM and CDR2 ANQGSEA. CDR3 protein: CSVEGATNEKLFF. The CDR3 DNA sequence: TGCAGCGTTGAGGGGGCAACTAATGAAAAACTGTTTTTT.

This chain connects TRBV19 to TRBJ2-3; no clear D. Germline values: CDR1 LNHDA, CDR2 SQIVND (reference sequence). CDR3 length: 11 residues. The V gene lost 8 bases and the J gene lost 8 bases, with 11 bases spanning the gap. The CDR3 sequence: CASSAPGTQYF. CDR3 sequence (DNA): TGTGCCAGTTCCGCCCCAGGTACGCAGTATTTT.

The chain combines TRBV6-5 with TRBJ2-7; 7 bases fit TRBD1. In germline, CDR1 is MNHEY, CDR2 SVGAGI. The CDR3 covers 14 residues. Trimming cost V 6 bases and J 3 bases; bases outside gene matches: 8. The CDR3 here is CASSERGTDYEQYF. CDR3 nucleotides: TGTGCCAGCAGCGAGAGAGGGACAGACTACGAGCAGTACTTC.